This T cell receptor (beta chain) was sequenced for a study of blood T cells in healthy people across ages. Study-wide points: What prevented conclusive comparison of naive and antigen-experienced cells was that PBMCs were unsorted.

Concerning this clonotype itself: The antigen remains unidentified.

Sample-barcoded 5' priming and a J-beta primer mix drove a second PCR of roughly 7 to 11 cycles. MiXCR, applied by TCRdb to the 5' RACE reads, yields one record per CDR3 protein. Here the sample spans under 850,000 distinct CDR3 sequences, about 34% being singletons. The CDR3 sequence is 18 residues long. Trimming stripped 4 bases from V and 9 bases from J, with 31 bases between. Germline loops: CDR1 SGHRS, CDR2 YFSETQ. Donor samples were obtained from healthy Caucasian individuals from Russia, aged 6 to 90. There were at least 5.5 micrograms of total RNA extracted from every sample. The source material was blood. The chain employs TRBV5-1 and TRBJ1-2; weak D call: TRBD1 (6 bases). This TCR was recovered from a man aged 18 to 29 in good health. CDR3 nucleotides: TGCGCCAGCAGCCCAACTAAGGGGGGAGTCTCGCCCCCGCGGAGCTACACCTTC. It specifies CASSPTKGGVSPPRSYTF.